These 5 T cell receptor beta chains originate from one sample sequenced in a study of T-cell memory formation after mild COVID-19. TCRdb ran MiXCR on the 5' RACE reads and lists one entry per CDR3 protein. Of hundreds of thousands of distinct CDR3 sequences listed, approximately 15% are singletons. Input material: PBMCs or a T cell subset sorted from them (not recorded which). These receptors were obtained from an adult woman who had mild COVID-19 (a few samples of this study predate the infection). Cell type and time point are not known.

This clonotype appeared a single time. The chain employs TRBV25-1 and TRBJ2-7; TRBD1 or TRBD2 may be the D gene (5 bases each). V shed 4 bases and J shed 3 bases, with 22 bases lying between them. CDR3 length equals 17 residues. Germline values: CDR1 MGHDK, CDR2 SYGVNS. CDR3 protein: CASSGLPGPLSNYEQYF. The CDR3 nucleotides read TGTGCCAGCAGTGGACTACCGGGACCTTTGTCGAACTACGAGCAGTACTTC.

The V and J genes are TRBV7-2 and TRBJ2-7, with 14 nucleotides matching TRBD2. The germline CDR1 and CDR2 sequences are SGHTA and FQGNSA. This CDR3 is 16 amino acids long. The ends lost 6 bases at V and 3 bases at J; junction bases unmatched: 7. CDR3 region: CASRSGLAGGLYEQYF. As DNA, the CDR3 is TGTGCCAGCAGATCCGGACTAGCGGGAGGACTCTACGAGCAGTACTTC.

This clonotype was found a few times. V gene TRBV19 combines with J gene TRBJ1-5, with 9 bases aligning to TRBD1. The trim removed 7 bases at V and 6 bases at J, leaving 10 bases unmatched. CDR1 and CDR2 (germline): LNHDA, SQIVND (reference sequence). The CDR3 contains 15 residues. The CDR3 DNA reads TGTGCCAGTACCGAGACAGGGGGTCGGCGTCAGCCCCAGCATTTT. Its translation: CASTETGGRRQPQHF.

The sample holds many counts of this clonotype. V gene TRBV4-1 combines with J gene TRBJ1-4; D not certain. Per germline, CDR1 MGHRA and CDR2 YSYEKL. Trimming removed 0 bases at V and 3 bases at J, with 8 bases between. This CDR3 comprises 15 residues. CDR3 sequence reads: CASSQDSIPNEKLFF. The CDR3 nucleotides are TGCGCCAGCAGCCAAGATAGTATCCCTAATGAAAAACTGTTTTTT.

The rearrangement links TRBV5-1 to TRBJ2-4, with no clear D. The CDR3 has 13 amino acids. Deletions cut 3 bases from V and 5 bases from J, with 9 bases between. In germline, CDR1 is SGHRS, CDR2 YFSETQ. CDR3 sequence (DNA): TGCGCCAGCAGCTCTGACATGGAAAACATTCAGTACTTC. This translates into CASSSDMENIQYF.